These 18 T cell receptor beta chains were all obtained from the same sample, sequenced in a study of molecular identifiers for immune sequencing clone quantification. TCRdb fed the PCR reads into MiXCR, producing one record per CDR3 protein. The profile shows roughly 86,000 distinct CDR3 sequences, under 20% of them singletons. Sequences were obtained from naive CD8+ T cells from blood, with Jurkat cell RNA spiked in. Subset defined: FACS-sorted CD8+CD4-CCR7+CD45RA+ naive T cells. Every receptor here comes from a human donor in good health. Some libraries in this study had Jurkat cell RNA spiked in.

Regarding this clonotype: A much larger clone sits a single nucleotide away, making a read error possible. The chain is built from TRBV20-1 and TRBJ2-7; D is unclear. This CDR3 has 12 amino acids. Looked up from germline, CDR1 is DFQATT and CDR2 is SNEGSKA (reference sequence). In DNA form, the CDR3 reads TGCAGTGCCTGGGTCCTGAAGAACGAGCATTACTTC. Residues: CSAWVLKNEHYF.

This clonotype has at least ten counts. The rearrangement uses TRBV7-9 and TRBJ2-7; perhaps TRBD2 as D (6 bases). CDR3 length equals 15 residues. Trimming removed 4 bases at V and 0 bases at J, with 13 bases between. Germline V gene sequence: CDR1 SEHNR, CDR2 FQNEAQ (reference sequence). As DNA, the CDR3 is TGTGCCAGCAGCTGGGGGGAAGAAGCCTCCTACGAGCAGTACTTC. It is translated as CASSWGEEASYEQYF.

This clonotype was found many times. The rearrangement joins TRBV29-1 to TRBJ2-1; 7 nucleotides match TRBD1. Germline V lookup: CDR1 SQVTM, CDR2 ANQGSEA. V shed 6 bases and J 8 bases; nucleotides not matched to a gene: 4. The CDR3 totals 11 residues. The CDR3 sequence: CSVTQGYEQFF. CDR3 coding DNA: TGCAGCGTCACACAGGGGTATGAGCAGTTCTTC.

This clonotype occurred many times. The V gene is TRBV20-1, the J gene TRBJ2-7; maybe TRBD1 (6 bases). The CDR3 extends over 13 amino acids. Germline values: CDR1 DFQATT, CDR2 SNEGSKA (reference sequence). The V end lost 3 bases, the J end lost 3 bases, and 12 bases lay between the germline ends. The CDR3 reads CSASIGRGYEQYF. DNA for the CDR3: TGCAGTGCTAGCATCGGCAGGGGCTACGAGCAGTACTTC.

As concerns this clonotype: A read error may explain this, as a much larger clone is one base away. This chain connects TRBV7-2 to TRBJ2-2; D gene uncertain. The V end was cut by 5 bases, the J end by 4 bases, with 5 bases between. The CDR3 totals 12 residues. Germline assignment: CDR1 SGHTA and CDR2 FQGNSA. CDR3 region: CASSLITGELFF. The DNA for the CDR3 is TGTGCCAGCAGCCTTATCACCGGGGAGCTGTTTTTT. Drawing the rest from reference TRBV7-2 and TRBJ2-2, the complete variable domain is GAGVSQSPSNKVTEKGKDVELRCDPISGHTALYWYRQSLGQGLEFLIYFQGNSAPDKSGLPSDRFSAERTGGSVSTLTIQRTQQEDSAVYLCASSLITGELFFGEGSRLTVL.

At least ten counts were recorded for this clonotype. The chain is built from TRBV20-1 and TRBJ1-1; TRBD1 matches at 8 bases. CDR1 DFQATT and CDR2 SNEGSKA come from the germline V gene (reference sequence). This CDR3 comprises 15 residues. Trimming cost V 7 bases and J 1 base; bases outside gene matches: 11. CDR3 sequence reads: CSGTDRERGNTEAFF. As DNA, the CDR3 is TGCAGTGGGACGGACAGGGAGAGAGGGAACACTGAAGCTTTCTTT.

In the case of this clonotype: Since a much larger clone is just one base distant, this may be a read error. The rearrangement joins TRBV19 to TRBJ1-3; D is unclear. CDR3 length: 15 residues. V lost 3 bases, J lost 0 bases, and 9 bases lay in between. Per the germline V gene, CDR1 is LNHDA and CDR2 is SQIVND (reference sequence). In nucleotides, the CDR3 is TGTGCCAGTAGTATGGCTGCACCCTCTGGAAACACCATATATTTT. Translating it yields CASSMAAPSGNTIYF.

This clonotype was seen at least ten times. V and J are TRBV7-8 and TRBJ2-3; D perhaps matches TRBD2 (7 bases). Trimming pared 1 base from V and 3 bases from J, leaving 20 bases between. The CDR3 runs 18 residues. Germline CDR1 SGHVS, CDR2 FQNEAQ. DNA for the CDR3: TGTGCCAGCAGCTTAGTACGTTTTCGGGGGGCGCGGACAGATACGCAGTATTTT. This sequence encodes CASSLVRFRGARTDTQYF.

This clonotype has at least ten counts. This sequence joins TRBV5-5 and TRBJ2-7, with D perhaps TRBD1 or TRBD2 (6 bases each). This CDR3 spans 14 amino acids. V lost 4 bases to trimming and J lost 5 bases, with 16 bases between them. CDR1 and CDR2 (germline): SGHKS, YYEKEE (reference sequence). Here the CDR3 reads CASSPPNREDEQYF. The CDR3 DNA reads TGTGCCAGCAGCCCGCCGAACAGGGAGGACGAGCAGTACTTC. Variable domain in full (rest from reference TRBV5-5 and TRBJ2-7): DAGVTQSPTHLIKTRGQQVTLRCSPISGHKSVSWYQQVLGQGPQFIFQYYEKEERGRGNFPDRFSARQFPNYSSELNVNALLLGDSALYLCASSPPNREDEQYFGPGTRLTVT.

This clonotype was picked up many times. V usage is TRBV30 and J usage is TRBJ2-7; D not certain. The germline V and J ends were trimmed by 4 bases and 2 bases, with 9 bases remaining between them. CDR1 and CDR2 from the germline V gene are GTSNPN and SVGIG (reference sequence). The length of the CDR3 is 12 residues. CDR3 DNA sequence: TGTGCCTGGACATCGGATGCCTACGAGCAGTACTTC. This codes for CAWTSDAYEQYF.

The table lists this clonotype with many counts. This chain joins TRBV7-6 and TRBJ2-7; TRBD1 aligns across 8 bases. The length of the CDR3 is 14 residues. The V gene end was trimmed by 3 bases and the J gene end by 7 bases; junction bases not matched to a gene: 8. The germline gives CDR1 SGHVS, CDR2 FNYEAQ. CDR3 bases: TGTGCCAGCAGCTTCGAGACAGGGGCATGGGAGCAGTACTTC. Its protein is CASSFETGAWEQYF. The full variable domain, with the rest looked up from reference TRBV7-6 and TRBJ2-7, is GAGVSQSPRYKVTKRGQDVALRCDPISGHVSLYWYRQALGQGPEFLTYFNYEAQQDKSGLPNDRFSAERPEGSISTLTIQRTEQRDSAMYRCASSFETGAWEQYFGPGTRLTVT.

In its sample, this clonotype was seen many times. The rearrangement joins TRBV28 to TRBJ1-2; TRBD1 is a possible D gene (5 bases). The V gene lost 1 base and the J gene lost 5 bases, with 17 bases spanning the gap. CDR1 is MDHEN, CDR2 SYDVKM, per germline. CDR3 length: 16 residues. The CDR3, as DNA: TGTGCCAGCAGTTTATTAATCGGGGGAAAGGGGTATGGCTACACCTTC. Encoded protein: CASSLLIGGKGYGYTF.

This clonotype was seen many times. The chain uses TRBV14 and TRBJ2-3, with D uncertain. Germline CDR1 and CDR2: SGHDN and FVKESK. Trimming shortened V by 1 base and J by 14 bases, and 16 bases separated the two germline ends. The CDR3 has 13 amino acids. Here the CDR3 DNA reads TGTGCCAGCAGCCAAGGCCGACCCGAGTCTCCGTATTTT. Translated, it gives CASSQGRPESPYF.

On this clonotype itself: A read error may account for a junction end that differs from germline. This chain uses TRBV25-1 with TRBJ2-6; possibly TRBD1 or TRBD2 for D (5 bases each). The CDR3 runs to 14 residues. Germline CDR1 reads MGHDK; CDR2 reads SYGVNS. The CDR3 region is CASRSSSGANALTF. In DNA, the CDR3 is TGTGCCAGCAGGAGTAGCTCCGGGGCCAACGCCCTGACTTTC.

At least ten counts were recorded for this clonotype. The chain is built from TRBV6-5 and TRBJ2-2; D may correspond to TRBD1 or TRBD2 (6 bases each). Trimming removed 4 bases at V and 6 bases at J, with 15 bases between. Germline V gene lookup returns CDR1 MNHEY and CDR2 SVGAGI. The CDR3 covers 15 residues. The CDR3 spells CASSFEGGRAGELFF. The CDR3 DNA is TGTGCCAGCAGTTTTGAGGGGGGCAGGGCCGGGGAGCTGTTTTTT.

This clonotype came up many times. The chain has TRBV6-5 and TRBJ1-4; possible D gene TRBD1, 5 bases. The CDR3 is 15 residues long. V was cut by 0 bases and J by 5 bases, with 10 bases left in between. Germline CDR1 and CDR2: MNHEY and SVGAGI. The CDR3 is CASSYSGGTNEKLFF. The CDR3 nucleotides are TGTGCCAGCAGTTACTCGGGGGGGACGAATGAAAAACTGTTTTTT.

Ten or more counts support this clonotype. The rearrangement joins TRBV5-4 to TRBJ2-7; D not certain. The germline V and J ends were trimmed by 2 bases and 2 bases, with 11 bases remaining between them. The germline gives CDR1 SGHNT, CDR2 YYREEE (reference sequence). The CDR3 contains 14 residues. The CDR3 region is CASSFGVTTYEQYF. CDR3 nucleotide sequence: TGTGCCAGCAGCTTCGGTGTCACTACCTACGAGCAGTACTTC.

The sample holds a few counts of this clonotype. The gene calls are TRBV12-5 and TRBJ1-2, with D possibly being TRBD1 (6 bases). Germline V lookup: CDR1 LGHNT, CDR2 FRNRAP. V was pared by 0 bases and J by 8 bases, with 16 bases between. This CDR3 comprises 15 residues. In nucleotides, the CDR3 is TGTGCTAGTGGTTTGGTAATCGGGGGGCAAGAAGGCTACACCTTC. Its protein product is CASGLVIGGQEGYTF. The whole variable domain, remainder taken from reference TRBV12-5 and TRBJ1-2, is DARVTQTPRHKVTEMGQEVTMRCQPILGHNTVFWYRQTMMQGLELLAYFRNRAPLDDSGMPKDRFSAEMPDATLATLKIQPSEPRDSAVYFCASGLVIGGQEGYTFGSGTRLTVV.